These T cell receptor beta chains were read from a single sample in a study of blood T cell repertoires in COVID-19. Method: immunoSEQ multiplex PCR; TCRdb's copy keeps in-frame clones and lacks some. Found here are about 250,000 clones, 85% to 90% of them singletons; the top ten hold around 1.7%. The sequencing input was PBMCs or T cells enriched from blood (not recorded which). These receptors originate from a man aged 40-49 years who had recovered from COVID-19. The CDR3 runs from the conserved cysteine through the conserved F or W. Each record gives: D gene, J gene, clone size, V gene, CDR3 DNA, CDR3 protein. The D gene is left open where the match is weak. Expanded clones get a size class; other rows say once, few or many, or leave the size out.

D gene: TRBD1
J gene: TRBJ2-7
clone size: -
V gene: TRBV19
CDR3 DNA: TGTGCCAGTAGTATCCCGACAGGGTCCCACGAGCAGTACTTC
CDR3 protein: CASSIPTGSHEQYF

D gene: TRBD1
J gene: TRBJ1-1
clone size: -
V gene: TRBV3-1/TRBV3-2
CDR3 DNA: TGTGCCAGCAGCCAAGGGGACAGGGGGAACACTGAAGCTTTCTTT
CDR3 protein: CASSQGDRGNTEAFF

D gene: TRBD1
J gene: TRBJ2-1
clone size: -
V gene: TRBV7-9
CDR3 DNA: TGTGCCAGCGAGGGGGAGACAGGGAACTATGAGCAGTTCTTC
CDR3 protein: CASEGETGNYEQFF

D gene: -
J gene: TRBJ2-2
clone size: -
V gene: TRBV11-2
CDR3 DNA: TGTGCCAGCAGCTCAGGACAGCTTACGAACACCGGGGAGCTGTTTTTT
CDR3 protein: CASSSGQLTNTGELFF

D gene: TRBD1
J gene: TRBJ1-6
clone size: -
V gene: TRBV7-8
CDR3 DNA: TGTGCCAGCAGCTTAAAGGGGGCGAGCTCCTATAATTCACCCCTCCACTTT
CDR3 protein: CASSLKGASSYNSPLHF

D gene: -
J gene: TRBJ1-2
clone size: -
V gene: TRBV5-4
CDR3 DNA: TGTGCCAGCAGCTTACAGGGTGTATATGGCTACACCTTC
CDR3 protein: CASSLQGVYGYTF

D gene: TRBD2
J gene: TRBJ2-7
clone size: -
V gene: TRBV18
CDR3 DNA: TGTGCCAGCTCACCCGGGACTAGCGGGGGATCCTACGAGCAGTACTTC
CDR3 protein: CASSPGTSGGSYEQYF

D gene: -
J gene: TRBJ2-5
clone size: -
V gene: TRBV7-8
CDR3 DNA: TGTGCCAGCAGCCGTGGGCGGGTACAAGAGACCCAGTACTTC
CDR3 protein: CASSRGRVQETQYF

D gene: TRBD2
J gene: TRBJ2-1
clone size: -
V gene: TRBV18
CDR3 DNA: TGTGCCAGCTCCCGACTAGCTCCTAGCTCCTACAATGAGCAGTTCTTC
CDR3 protein: CASSRLAPSSYNEQFF

D gene: -
J gene: TRBJ2-3
clone size: -
V gene: TRBV25-1
CDR3 DNA: TGTGCCAGCAGTGAATATAGAGGGGAGGTAACAGATACGCAGTATTTT
CDR3 protein: CASSEYRGEVTDTQYF

D gene: -
J gene: TRBJ2-5
clone size: -
V gene: TRBV30
CDR3 DNA: TGTGCCTGGAGTGTACGGGGGGCTGAGACCCAGTACTTC
CDR3 protein: CAWSVRGAETQYF

D gene: TRBD1
J gene: TRBJ1-3
clone size: -
V gene: TRBV5-1
CDR3 DNA: TGCGCCAGCAGCTTGGAGACAGGGGGGCTCTCTGGAAACACCATATATTTT
CDR3 protein: CASSLETGGLSGNTIYF

D gene: -
J gene: TRBJ1-1
clone size: once
V gene: TRBV15
CDR3 DNA: TGTGCCACCAACCCAGGCGGGGGGGGGTCTACTGAAGCTTTCTTT
CDR3 protein: CATNPGGGGSTEAFF

D gene: -
J gene: TRBJ2-3
clone size: -
V gene: TRBV6-5
CDR3 DNA: TGTGCCAGCAGTCGAACGGGGAGCACAGATACGCAGTATTTT
CDR3 protein: CASSRTGSTDTQYF